Presented here are 25 T cell receptor beta chains from one specimen sequenced in a study of shared clonotypes between healthy human individuals (dated by TCRdb to 2020 to 2022). For the CD8 naive samples, CD45RO-negative cells were positively selected for CCR7, yielding a CD45RA+CCR7+ population from which TemRA cells were excluded. Libraries were constructed by the immunoSEQ multiplex PCR assay. TCRdb mirrors the immuneACCESS table, restricted to in-frame sequences. Some clones are absent from its copies; in checked studies, under half trace to an unresolved V gene, and the reason for the others is unknown. The sample table shows about 2.1 million clones, and 93% are seen once. The ten biggest clones cover roughly 1.7% of the sample. The material sequenced was naive CD8+ T cells from PBMCs. In the paper's terms, the cell subset or site label means: CD45RA+CCR7+. The receptor source for this set is a man aged 18 to 29 in good health. Some clones in this sample may be carry-over from other donors' samples.

The chain employs TRBV7-2 and TRBJ1-1; TRBD1 is a possible D gene (6 bases). Germline CDR1 reads SGHTA; CDR2 reads FQGNSA. The CDR3 has 14 amino acids. V dropped 5 bases and J dropped 4 bases, with 14 bases sitting between them. The CDR3 region is CASSHIRGPTEAFF. For the CDR3, the DNA is TGTGCCAGCAGCCATATCAGGGGTCCCACTGAAGCTTTCTTT.

The genes are TRBV27 and TRBJ2-5; the D gene is possibly TRBD2 (7 bases). The germline gives CDR1 MNHEY, CDR2 SMNVEV (reference sequence). Trimming removed 6 bases from V and 5 bases from J, with 22 bases in between. The CDR3 runs to 16 residues. DNA for the CDR3: TGTGCCAGCAGGAGACTAGGGGGAGGGCGGTGGGAGACCCAGTACTTC. It translates to CASRRLGGGRWETQYF.

V is TRBV6-5 and J is TRBJ1-2, with a tentative D call TRBD1 (5 bases). This CDR3 contains 13 residues. V shed 5 bases and J shed 4 bases, with 11 bases lying between them. Germline-derived CDR1 and CDR2 are MNHEY and SVGAGI. The CDR3: CASSPDRRYGYTF. As DNA, the CDR3 is TGTGCCAGCAGTCCAGACAGACGCTATGGCTACACCTTC.

This chain links TRBV7-9 with TRBJ1-4; D might be TRBD1 (5 bases). V was clipped by 4 bases and J by 11 bases, with 20 bases between them. This CDR3 spans 15 amino acids. Germline CDR1 and CDR2: SEHNR and FQNEAQ (reference sequence). The CDR3 DNA is TGTGCCAGCAGCTCTAATAACCCGGACATGGGGAAACTGTTTTTT. Protein product: CASSSNNPDMGKLFF.

CDR3 nucleotides: TGTGCTAGTGCCTCCCGACAGGGGGCTAGGGAGACCCAGTACTTC. This translates into CASASRQGARETQYF. The chain employs TRBV12-5 and TRBJ2-5; 10 nucleotides agree with TRBD1. Germline V lookup: CDR1 LGHNT, CDR2 FRNRAP. The CDR3 has 15 residues. V was clipped by 7 bases and J by 5 bases; unmatched bases: 10.

Comments on this clone: At one of its ends the junction is not consistent with the germline gene, which may arise from a read error. The V gene is TRBV5-1, the J gene TRBJ2-7; D uncertain. Germline CDR1 SGHRS, CDR2 YFSETQ. The CDR3 sequence is 13 residues long. The CDR3 DNA sequence: TGTGCCAGCAGCTTGTGGTCCAGCTACGAGCAGTACTTC. This sequence encodes CASSLWSSYEQYF.

The chain is built from TRBV28 and TRBJ1-4, with D perhaps TRBD1 (6 bases). Germline V gives CDR1 MDHEN, CDR2 SYDVKM. The V end lost 3 bases, the J end lost 3 bases, and 11 bases lay between the germline ends. The CDR3 sequence is 15 residues long. The CDR3 sequence: CASSFYRVSNEKLFF. The CDR3 DNA sequence: TGTGCCAGCAGTTTCTACAGGGTGTCTAATGAAAAACTGTTTTTT.

The rearrangement uses TRBV28 and TRBJ2-7; 8 bases line up with TRBD2. This CDR3 region has 20 residues. Germline V gene lookup returns CDR1 MDHEN and CDR2 SYDVKM. J was trimmed by 3 bases and V by 4 bases; bases with no gene match: 23. The CDR3 sequence: CASSSQEGQHYSGTFYEQYF. CDR3 in DNA: TGTGCCAGCAGTTCGCAAGAAGGACAGCATTATAGCGGGACCTTCTACGAGCAGTACTTC.

The chain employs TRBV5-1 and TRBJ2-1, with D unresolved. Germline V gives CDR1 SGHRS, CDR2 YFSETQ. The germline V and J ends were trimmed by 4 bases and 0 bases, with 14 bases remaining between them. CDR3 length equals 16 residues. The CDR3 nucleotides read TGCGCCAGCAGCCCCGAGGTCCGGAGCTCCTACAATGAGCAGTTCTTC. It codes for CASSPEVRSSYNEQFF.

The chain is built from TRBV25-1 and TRBJ1-1; D possibly corresponds to TRBD1 (5 bases). Trimming removed 6 bases at V and 5 bases at J, with 10 bases between. CDR1 and CDR2 (germline): MGHDK, SYGVNS. This CDR3 spans 12 amino acids. The CDR3 here is CASRGRMTEAFF. CDR3 DNA sequence: TGTGCCAGCAGGGGGCGGATGACTGAAGCTTTCTTT.

This chain uses TRBV6-5 with TRBJ1-2; D is ambiguous. The CDR3 consists of 13 residues. The germline CDR1 and CDR2 sequences are MNHEY and SVGAGI. Trimming pared 4 bases from V and 4 bases from J, leaving 10 bases between. The CDR3 DNA follows: TGTGCCAGCAGTTTCCAGCTTACCTATGGCTACACCTTC. Residues: CASSFQLTYGYTF.

The V call is TRBV27, the J call TRBJ2-3, with 8 bases identical to TRBD2. V shed 5 bases and J 2 bases; nucleotides not matched to a gene: 9. CDR1 and CDR2 (germline): MNHEY, SMNVEV (reference sequence). The CDR3 is made up of 16 amino acids. The CDR3 here is CASSAQRGRTTDTQYF. The CDR3 DNA reads as TGTGCCAGCAGTGCCCAGCGGGGGCGGACCACAGATACGCAGTATTTT.

The chain uses TRBV28 and TRBJ1-1; D not certain. CDR3 length: 13 residues. From germline, CDR1 is MDHEN and CDR2 SYDVKM. The V end was cut by 7 bases, the J end by 6 bases, with 15 bases between. Here the CDR3 DNA reads TGTGCCAGCAACCTACTGGACGGCTCTGAAGCTTTCTTT. This encodes CASNLLDGSEAFF. Full variable domain (rest looked up from reference TRBV28 and TRBJ1-1): DVKVTQSSRYLVKRTGEKVFLECVQDMDHENMFWYRQDPGLGLRLIYFSYDVKMKEKGDIPEGYSVSREKKERFSLILESASTNQTSMYLCASNLLDGSEAFFGQGTRLTVV.

The chain uses TRBV6-5 and TRBJ2-7, with 7 bases identical to TRBD1. V dropped 6 bases and J dropped 5; count of bases not matched to a gene: 10. From germline, CDR1 is MNHEY and CDR2 SVGAGI. The CDR3 loop spans 14 amino acids. The CDR3: CASRPGQLGNEQYF. The CDR3 region has the DNA TGTGCCAGCAGACCGGGACAGTTGGGCAACGAGCAGTACTTC.

This chain uses TRBV11-2 with TRBJ2-5; TRBD2 agrees at 10 bases. This CDR3 is 15 amino acids long. Germline lookup yields CDR1 SGHAT and CDR2 FQNNGV. V lost 4 bases and J lost 2; bases outside the gene matches: 4. The CDR3 coding sequence is TGTGCCAGCAGCTCACTAGCGGGGACACAAGAGACCCAGTACTTC. Its translation is CASSSLAGTQETQYF.

The J gene is TRBJ2-7, the V gene TRBV28; D is uncertain. Looked up from germline, CDR1 is MDHEN and CDR2 is SYDVKM. The V end was cut by 6 bases, the J end by 4 bases, with 13 bases between. This CDR3 has 13 residues. The CDR3 bases are TGTGCCAGCAGCTTTAATTCTCTTTACGAGCAGTACTTC. It specifies CASSFNSLYEQYF.

V usage is TRBV19 and J usage is TRBJ2-3; D unresolved. Trimming left V 0 bases short and J 10 bases short, with 14 bases between. Germline V CDR1 and CDR2: LNHDA, SQIVND (reference sequence). CDR3 size: 14 residues. This CDR3 is CASSIEWSQKAQYF. CDR3 sequence (DNA): TGTGCCAGTAGTATAGAATGGTCCCAAAAGGCGCAGTATTTT.

This chain connects TRBV10-3 to TRBJ2-7; 8 bases fit TRBD1. Germline lookup yields CDR1 ENHRY and CDR2 SYGVKD. J gave up 1 base and V 0 bases, and 2 bases lay outside the gene matches. The CDR3 runs to 15 residues. The CDR3 sequence is CAISESQGASYEQYF. CDR3 DNA: TGTGCCATCAGTGAGTCGCAGGGGGCGTCCTACGAGCAGTACTTC.

The chain recombines TRBV28 with TRBJ2-5, with TRBD2 matching over 14 bases. With 6 bases clipped from V and 3 bases from J, the junction kept 3 bases outside the gene matches. Germline values: CDR1 MDHEN, CDR2 SYDVKM. This CDR3 contains 15 residues. The CDR3 DNA sequence: TGTGCCAGCAGGGGGACTAGCGGGAGTAAAGAGACCCAGTACTTC. This encodes CASRGTSGSKETQYF.

The chain uses TRBV11-2 and TRBJ2-1; D is possibly TRBD1 (5 bases). Between the trimmed V and J ends, which lost 2 bases and 2 bases, there was a span of 13 bases. The CDR3 extends over 16 amino acids. Per the germline V gene, CDR1 is SGHAT and CDR2 is FQNNGV. The CDR3 region is CASSLRAGYPYNEQFF. In DNA, the CDR3 is TGTGCCAGCAGCTTAAGGGCAGGGTACCCCTACAATGAGCAGTTCTTC.

The chain has TRBV4-3 and TRBJ2-7; 10 bases align to TRBD2. Trimming cost V 2 bases and J 3 bases; bases outside gene matches: 4. Germline-derived CDR1 and CDR2 are LGHNA and YSLEER. The CDR3 contains 15 residues. Here the CDR3 DNA reads TGCGCCAGCAGCCAAACTAGCGGGACGATCTACGAGCAGTACTTC. Translation: CASSQTSGTIYEQYF.

For the CDR3, the DNA is TGTGCCAGCAGTTTAACGGAGAACCGCCCTGATACGCAGTATTTT. Protein product: CASSLTENRPDTQYF. The chain is built from TRBV27 and TRBJ2-3; D gene ambiguous. The CDR3 has 15 amino acids. Germline loops: CDR1 MNHEY, CDR2 SMNVEV (reference sequence). With 2 bases removed from V and 6 bases from J, the gap between germline ends came to 15 bases.

The chain is built from TRBV9 and TRBJ2-7; D is perhaps TRBD2 (7 bases). Germline values: CDR1 SGDLS, CDR2 YYNGEE. V lost 0 bases and J lost 6, with 16 bases in between. The CDR3 sequence is 15 residues long. The DNA of the CDR3 is TGTGCCAGCAGCGTAGAAGGGGGGACTAAGAGCGAGCAGTACTTC. Translated: CASSVEGGTKSEQYF.

The chain has TRBV2 and TRBJ2-3, with D maybe TRBD1 (6 bases). V dropped 3 bases and J dropped 2 bases, with 12 bases sitting between them. This CDR3 region has 15 residues. From germline, CDR1 is SNHLY and CDR2 FYNNEI. CDR3 in DNA: TGTGCCAGCAGTGAGGGGCAGGGGCCCACAGATACGCAGTATTTT. It translates to CASSEGQGPTDTQYF. The whole variable domain, filled in from reference TRBV2 and TRBJ2-3, reads EPEVTQTPSHQVTQMGQEVILRCVPISNHLYFYWYRQILGQKVEFLVSFYNNEISEKSEIFDDQFSVERPDGSNFTLKIRSTKLEDSAMYFCASSEGQGPTDTQYFGPGTRLTVL.

This chain uses TRBV4-1 with TRBJ2-6; a weak D match, TRBD2 (5 bases). CDR1 and CDR2 (germline): MGHRA, YSYEKL. The CDR3 extends over 18 amino acids. V lost 0 bases and J lost 0, with 12 bases in between. The CDR3 sequence: CASSQEGSPFSGANVLTF. CDR3 sequence (DNA): TGCGCCAGCAGCCAAGAAGGGAGTCCTTTCTCTGGGGCCAACGTCCTGACTTTC.